This TCR beta chain was sequenced in a study of Graves' ophthalmopathy and Graves' hyperthyroidism. Study details: Peripheral blood sampling preceded any treatment and occurred at initial diagnosis. Study-wide results and caveats: Most expanded clonotypes in thyroid above 0.001 frequency also showed up in blood.

Remarks on this clonotype: Its target is unknown.

Amplification targeted the TCR beta CDR3 regions, with RNA transcripts as the source material. After a first-round RT-PCR with HTBI primers, a second-round multiplex PCR was run. MiXCR, run by TCRdb on the multiplex PCR reads, gives a single entry per CDR3 protein. The sample lists approximately 640,000 distinct CDR3 sequences; over 40% were seen once. The ends were cut back, 5 bases at V and 5 bases at J, with 7 bases in the middle. The CDR3 consists of 12 residues. Germline loops: CDR1 SGDLS, CDR2 YYNGEE. Pregnancy or lactation, uncontrolled infections and other autoimmune diseases were grounds for excluding patients.

What was sequenced was peripheral blood. The chain uses TRBV9 and TRBJ2-2; no clear D. This receptor was taken from an adult man with Graves' ophthalmopathy. The DNA of the CDR3 is TGTGCCAGCAGAGCTGGGACCGGGGAGCTGTTTTTT. It yields the protein CASRAGTGELFF.